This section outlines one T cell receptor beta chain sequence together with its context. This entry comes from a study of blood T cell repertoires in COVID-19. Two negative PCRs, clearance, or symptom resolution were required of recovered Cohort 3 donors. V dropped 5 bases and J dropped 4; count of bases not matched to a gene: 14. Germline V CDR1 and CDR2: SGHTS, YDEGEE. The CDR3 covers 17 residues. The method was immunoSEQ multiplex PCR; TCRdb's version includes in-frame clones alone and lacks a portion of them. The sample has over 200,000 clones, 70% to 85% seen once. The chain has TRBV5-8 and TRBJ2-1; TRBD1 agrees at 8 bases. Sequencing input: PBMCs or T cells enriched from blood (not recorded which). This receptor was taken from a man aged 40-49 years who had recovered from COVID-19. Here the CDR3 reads CASSFNPDRGGYNEQFF. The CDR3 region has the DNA TGTGCCAGCAGTTTTAATCCCGACAGGGGTGGTTACAATGAGCAGTTCTTC. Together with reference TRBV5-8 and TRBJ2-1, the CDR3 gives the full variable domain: EAGVTQSPTHLIKTRGQQATLRCSPISGHTSVYWYQQALGLGLQFLLWYDEGEERNRGNFPPRFSGRQFPNYSSELNVNALELEDSALYLCASSFNPDRGGYNEQFFGPGTRLTVL.